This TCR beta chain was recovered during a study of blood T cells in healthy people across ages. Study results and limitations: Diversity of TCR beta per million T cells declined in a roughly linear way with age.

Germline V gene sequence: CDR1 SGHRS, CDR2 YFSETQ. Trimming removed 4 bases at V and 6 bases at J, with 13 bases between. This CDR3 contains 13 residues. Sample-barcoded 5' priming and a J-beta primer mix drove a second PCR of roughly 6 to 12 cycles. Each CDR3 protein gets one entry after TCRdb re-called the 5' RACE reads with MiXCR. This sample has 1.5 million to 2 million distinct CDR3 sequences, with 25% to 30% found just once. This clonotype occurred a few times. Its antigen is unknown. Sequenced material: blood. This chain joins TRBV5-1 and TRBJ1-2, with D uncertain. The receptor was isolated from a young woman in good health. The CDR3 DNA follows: TGCGCCAGCAGCGCTGACGGGCCCCATGGCTACACCTTC. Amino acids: CASSADGPHGYTF. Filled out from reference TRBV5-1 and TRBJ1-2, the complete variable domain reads KAGVTQTPRYLIKTRGQQVTLSCSPISGHRSVSWYQQTPGQGLQFLFEYFSETQRNKGNFPGRFSGRQFSNSRSEMNVSTLELGDSALYLCASSADGPHGYTFGSGTRLTVV.